This TCR beta chain was captured in a study of cytomegalovirus exposure and HLA in healthy donors. Findings of the study overall: Among TCR beta chains, those listed as cytomegalovirus-associated numbered over 150. Across donors, sequencing depth was assumed by presence/absence analyses to be roughly uniform. The classifier reportedly diagnosed cytomegalovirus status with high specificity and sensitivity.

Trimming removed 2 bases from V and 6 bases from J; junction bases left unmatched: 5. This CDR3 has 15 amino acids. The V gene's germline CDR1 is SEHNR and CDR2 FQNEAQ (reference sequence). A word on this clone: As yet, its antigen is unknown.

Primers for the PCR totalled 60 Vbeta and 13 Jbeta. Profiling relied on immunoSEQ multiplex PCR, and the TCRdb table lists in-frame clones only, not all of them. The sample shows approximately 30,000 clones, roughly two fifths of them seen only once. The source is a woman aged 50 to 60 in good health and CMV-seronegative. The V call is TRBV7-9, the J call TRBJ1-4; 8 bases align to TRBD1. Source material: PBMCs. CDR3 DNA sequence: TGTGCCAGCAGCTTACAGGGGGCAAGATATGAAAAACTGTTTTTT. It yields the protein CASSLQGARYEKLFF.